The text below deals with one T cell receptor (beta chain). The CDR3 spans 15 residues. Germline loops: CDR1 SQVTM, CDR2 ANQGSEA. V was pared by 5 bases and J by 0 bases, with 6 bases of the junction left unmatched. MiXCR, applied by TCRdb to the 5' RACE reads, yields one record per CDR3 protein. The sample includes some 690,000 distinct CDR3 sequences, less than 25% of them seen just once. This entry belongs to a study of identical twins. These data also formed part of another study, on T cells expressing NK-cell markers.

This TCR was sampled from a woman aged 18-29 years in good health. The chain has TRBV29-1 and TRBJ2-4; 8 bases line up with TRBD2. The sample was PBMCs. The chain's CDR3 is CSVTTSALAKNIQYF. The CDR3 coding sequence is TGCAGCGTTACGACTAGCGCTCTAGCCAAAAACATTCAGTACTTC.